This section outlines one T cell receptor beta chain sequence together with its context. The antigen remains unidentified. This entry is derived from a study of T-cell memory formation after mild COVID-19. Findings of the study overall: From day 15 to 85, contracting clones were balanced between CD4 and CD8, whereas later expanders leaned toward CD4+. Researchers report contracting CD4+ clones mostly in CM and EM, with CD8+ clones in EMRA. Some SARS-CoV-2-responding clones were already detected in memory before infection.

Germline CDR1 PRHDT, CDR2 FYEKMQ (reference sequence). With 2 bases removed from V and 6 bases from J, the gap between germline ends came to 11 bases. This CDR3 has 13 amino acids. With constant-segment primers, 5'RACE yielded cDNA libraries of TCR alpha and TCR beta that carried sample barcodes and UMIs. Via MiXCR, TCRdb re-called the 5' RACE reads, giving one row per CDR3 protein. The data contain 500,000 to 600,000 distinct CDR3 sequences, approximately 19% of them singletons. The receptor was isolated from an adult woman who had mild COVID-19 (a few samples of this study predate the infection). Cell type and time point are not known. The chain recombines TRBV13 with TRBJ2-7, with D unclear. Sequenced: PBMCs or a T cell subset sorted from them (not recorded which). The CDR3 nucleotides read TGTGCCAGCAGCTTATTAGGTCGGAGCGAGCAGTACTTC. Amino acid sequence: CASSLLGRSEQYF.